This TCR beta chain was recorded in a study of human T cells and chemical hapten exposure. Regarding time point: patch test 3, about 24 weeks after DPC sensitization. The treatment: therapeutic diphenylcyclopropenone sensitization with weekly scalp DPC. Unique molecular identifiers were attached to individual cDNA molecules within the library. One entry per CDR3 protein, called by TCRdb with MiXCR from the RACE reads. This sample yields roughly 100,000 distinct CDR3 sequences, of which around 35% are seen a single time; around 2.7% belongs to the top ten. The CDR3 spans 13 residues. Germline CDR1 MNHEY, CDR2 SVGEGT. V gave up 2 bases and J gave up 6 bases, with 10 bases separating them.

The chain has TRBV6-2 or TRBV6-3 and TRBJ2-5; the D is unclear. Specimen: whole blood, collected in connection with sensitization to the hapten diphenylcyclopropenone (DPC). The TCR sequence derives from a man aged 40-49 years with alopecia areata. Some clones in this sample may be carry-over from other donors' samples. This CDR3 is CASSYPTVKTQYF. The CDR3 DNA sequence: TGTGCCAGCAGTTACCCGACTGTGAAGACCCAGTACTTC.